This passage covers 20 T cell receptor beta chains from one sample sequenced in a study of monozygotic twins with inflammatory bowel disease. TCRdb re-called the 5' RACE reads and catalogs CDR3 proteins one per entry, DNA excluded. The table lists just over 300,000 distinct CDR3 sequences. The sequenced sample consisted of blood. These TCRs come from a human donor with ulcerative colitis or Crohn's disease, or a healthy co-twin of an affected twin (not recorded which).

The V call is TRBV7-8, the J call TRBJ2-3; TCRdb's D gene call, TRBD1, goes unchecked for lack of DNA. CDR3 length equals 16 residues. CDR1 SGHVS and CDR2 FQNEAQ come from the germline V gene. CDR3 loop: CASSFPLGQGTDTQYF.

This sequence joins TRBV6-5 and TRBJ2-7. Germline lookup yields CDR1 MNHEY and CDR2 SVGAGI. This CDR3 spans 16 amino acids. The chain's CDR3 is CASSSMSLGSGYEQYF.

This chain joins TRBV7-8 and TRBJ2-1; TCRdb names TRBD2, which stays unverified in the absence of DNA. There are 16 residues in the CDR3. CDR1 is SGHVS, CDR2 FQNEAQ, per germline. CDR3 sequence reads: CASTSSGGYRYNEQFF. The entire variable domain, with the rest obtained from reference TRBV7-8 and TRBJ2-1, is as follows: GAGVSQSPRYKVAKRGQDVALRCDPISGHVSLFWYQQALGQGPEFLTYFQNEAQLDKSGLPSDRFFAERPEGSVSTLKIQRTQQEDSAVYLCASTSSGGYRYNEQFFGPGTRLTVL.

This sequence joins TRBV5-1 and TRBJ1-1. From germline, CDR1 is SGHRS and CDR2 YFSETQ. The CDR3 runs to 15 residues. CDR3 loop: CASSLVSGMVTEAFF.

The CDR3 spells CASSLRPALDEQYF. The chain joins TRBV7-2 to TRBJ2-7; there is no DNA to check the TCRdb D call of TRBD2. CDR1 is SGHTA, CDR2 FQGNSA, per germline. The CDR3 runs to 14 residues.

The V and J genes are TRBV20-1 and TRBJ2-3. This CDR3 is 12 amino acids long. Germline loops: CDR1 DFQATT, CDR2 SNEGSKA (reference sequence). The CDR3 loop is CSASRFKDTQYF.

The chain couples TRBV28 to TRBJ2-7; TCRdb calls TRBD1, which cannot be checked without DNA. CDR1 and CDR2 (germline): MDHEN, SYDVKM. This CDR3 is built from 12 residues. CDR3: CASRGDRAEQYF.

This chain joins TRBV12-3 or TRBV12-4 and TRBJ2-7; the D gene TCRdb calls, TRBD2, cannot be checked with no DNA. The CDR3 covers 14 residues. This CDR3 is CASSLVGESYEQYF.

This CDR3 is CASRGTDPGYTF. The chain joins TRBV19 to TRBJ1-2. Germline V lookup: CDR1 LNHDA, CDR2 SQIVND (reference sequence). The CDR3 runs 12 residues.

The chain carries TRBV20-1 and TRBJ2-3; the TRBD1 assignment by TCRdb is unverifiable without DNA. The length of the CDR3 is 17 residues. CDR1 and CDR2 from the germline V gene are DFQATT and SNEGSKA (reference sequence). CDR3 sequence reads: CSARDPGGAGATDTQYF.

The chain uses TRBV20-1 and TRBJ2-1; TCRdb outputs TRBD2, but without DNA this stays unchecked. The CDR3 is made up of 15 amino acids. Germline CDR1 DFQATT, CDR2 SNEGSKA (reference sequence). The CDR3 region is CSASPLAGVYNEQFF.

The chain employs TRBV7-2 and TRBJ1-6. The germline V gene has CDR1 SGHTA and CDR2 FQGNSA. The CDR3 runs 13 residues. The CDR3 loop is CASSLERGSPLHF.

CDR3 region: CASSEAAYGYTF. The rearrangement joins TRBV5-1 to TRBJ1-2. Germline V lookup: CDR1 SGHRS, CDR2 YFSETQ. The length of the CDR3 is 12 residues.

V is TRBV6-2 or TRBV6-3 and J is TRBJ2-1; TCRdb's D call of TRBD1 is untestable without DNA. Germline V gene data show CDR1 as MNHEY and CDR2 as SVGEGT. The CDR3 length is 17 residues. CDR3 amino acids: CASSYPEDRGLNNEQFF.

This chain connects TRBV7-6 to TRBJ1-3; there is no DNA to check the TCRdb D call of TRBD1. The CDR3 loop spans 14 amino acids. In germline, CDR1 is SGHVS, CDR2 FNYEAQ. This chain's CDR3 is CASRPGNSGNTIYF.

CDR3 amino acids: CASSLARLNEQYF. The rearrangement uses TRBV5-5 and TRBJ2-7. Germline CDR1 is SGHKS and CDR2 is YYEKEE (reference sequence). The CDR3 loop spans 13 amino acids.

This chain links TRBV20-1 with TRBJ1-4; TCRdb reports TRBD1, a call that lacks DNA to check it against. This CDR3 contains 14 residues. Germline lookup yields CDR1 DFQATT and CDR2 SNEGSKA (reference sequence). CDR3 sequence reads: CSANRGHANEKLFF.

The gene calls are TRBV7-9 and TRBJ1-4. This CDR3 region has 16 residues. Germline V gene lookup returns CDR1 SEHNR and CDR2 FQNEAQ (reference sequence). The CDR3 is CASSLAPGGSSEKLFF.

CDR3 protein: CASSFSTSTDTQYF. The chain employs TRBV7-9 and TRBJ2-3. This CDR3 has 14 amino acids. Germline values: CDR1 SEHNR, CDR2 FQNEAQ (reference sequence). Supplemented by reference TRBV7-9 and TRBJ2-3, the full variable domain reads DTGVSQNPRHKITKRGQNVTFRCDPISEHNRLYWYRQTLGQGPEFLTYFQNEAQLEKSRLLSDRFSAERPKGSFSTLEIQRTEQGDSAMYLCASSFSTSTDTQYFGPGTRLTVL.

The V call is TRBV30, the J call TRBJ1-4; checking the TCRdb D call of TRBD1 is not possible without DNA. This CDR3 contains 16 residues. From germline, CDR1 is GTSNPN and CDR2 SVGIG (reference sequence). The CDR3 region is CAWSVGGTNLREKLFF.